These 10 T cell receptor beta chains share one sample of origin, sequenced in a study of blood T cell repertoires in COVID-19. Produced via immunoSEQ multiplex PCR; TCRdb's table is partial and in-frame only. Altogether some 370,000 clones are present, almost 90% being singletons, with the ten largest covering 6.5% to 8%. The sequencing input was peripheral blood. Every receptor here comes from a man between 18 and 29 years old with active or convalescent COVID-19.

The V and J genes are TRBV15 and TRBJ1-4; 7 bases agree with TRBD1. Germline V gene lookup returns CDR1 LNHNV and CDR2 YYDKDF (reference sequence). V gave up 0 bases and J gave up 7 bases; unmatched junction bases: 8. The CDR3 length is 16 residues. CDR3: CATSRDSQGTGEKLFF. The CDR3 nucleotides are TGTGCCACCAGCAGAGATTCACAGGGGACGGGTGAAAAACTGTTTTTT.

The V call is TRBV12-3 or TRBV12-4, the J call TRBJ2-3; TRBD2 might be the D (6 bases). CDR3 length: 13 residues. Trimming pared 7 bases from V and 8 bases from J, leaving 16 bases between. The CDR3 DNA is TGTGCCAGCACACGGGAGCAAGGAAGTACGCAGTATTTT. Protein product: CASTREQGSTQYF.

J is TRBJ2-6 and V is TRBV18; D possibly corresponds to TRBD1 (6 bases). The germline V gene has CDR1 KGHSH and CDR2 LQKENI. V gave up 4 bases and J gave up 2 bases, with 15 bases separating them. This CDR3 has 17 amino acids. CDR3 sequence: CASSHANTGTGANVLTF. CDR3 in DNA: TGTGCCAGCTCACACGCAAACACAGGGACTGGGGCCAACGTCCTGACTTTC.

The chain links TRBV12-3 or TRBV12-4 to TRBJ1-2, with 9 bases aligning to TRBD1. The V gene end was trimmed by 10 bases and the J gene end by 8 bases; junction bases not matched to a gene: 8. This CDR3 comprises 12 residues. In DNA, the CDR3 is TGTGCCACCACCGGGACAGGGTACGGCTACACCTTC. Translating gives CATTGTGYGYTF.

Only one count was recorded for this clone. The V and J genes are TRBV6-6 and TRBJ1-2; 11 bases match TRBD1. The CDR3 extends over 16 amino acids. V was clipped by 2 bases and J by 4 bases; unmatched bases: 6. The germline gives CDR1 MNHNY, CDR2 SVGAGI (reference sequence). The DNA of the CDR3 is TGTGCCAGCAGTTACACTCCGGGACAGGGGGGCTATGGCTACACCTTC. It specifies CASSYTPGQGGYGYTF.

DNA of the CDR3: TGTGCCAGTTGCGAAAACACCGGGGAGCTGTTTTTT. This sequence encodes CASCENTGELFF. The J gene is TRBJ2-2, the V gene TRBV19; D not certain. This CDR3 is built from 12 residues. Per the germline V gene, CDR1 is LNHDA and CDR2 is SQIVND (reference sequence). V lost 8 bases to trimming and J lost 2 bases, with 6 bases between them.

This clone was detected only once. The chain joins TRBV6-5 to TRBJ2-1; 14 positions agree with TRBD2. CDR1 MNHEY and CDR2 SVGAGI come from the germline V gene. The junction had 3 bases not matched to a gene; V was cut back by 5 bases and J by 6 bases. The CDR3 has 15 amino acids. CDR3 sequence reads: CASSTGLAGVNEQFF. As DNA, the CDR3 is TGTGCCAGCAGTACGGGACTAGCGGGAGTCAATGAGCAGTTCTTC.

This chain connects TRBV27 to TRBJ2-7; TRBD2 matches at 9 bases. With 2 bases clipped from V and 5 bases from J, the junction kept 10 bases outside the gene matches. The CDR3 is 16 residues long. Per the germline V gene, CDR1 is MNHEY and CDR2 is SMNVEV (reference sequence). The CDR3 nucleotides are TGTGCCAGCAGTTTAAGGACGGCGCTAGCGGGAAACGAGCAGTACTTC. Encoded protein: CASSLRTALAGNEQYF.

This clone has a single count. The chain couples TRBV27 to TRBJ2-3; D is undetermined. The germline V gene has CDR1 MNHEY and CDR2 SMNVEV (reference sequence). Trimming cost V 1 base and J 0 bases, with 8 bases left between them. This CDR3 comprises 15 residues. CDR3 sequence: CASSLYSLSTDTQYF. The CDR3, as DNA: TGTGCCAGCAGTTTATACAGTCTTAGCACAGATACGCAGTATTTT.

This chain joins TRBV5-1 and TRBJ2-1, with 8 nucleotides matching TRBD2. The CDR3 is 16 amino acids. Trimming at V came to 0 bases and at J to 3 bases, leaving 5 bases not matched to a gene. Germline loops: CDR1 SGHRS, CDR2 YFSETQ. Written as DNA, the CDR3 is TGCGCCAGCAGCTTGGGGGCTAGCGGGCACTACAATGAGCAGTTCTTC. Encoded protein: CASSLGASGHYNEQFF.